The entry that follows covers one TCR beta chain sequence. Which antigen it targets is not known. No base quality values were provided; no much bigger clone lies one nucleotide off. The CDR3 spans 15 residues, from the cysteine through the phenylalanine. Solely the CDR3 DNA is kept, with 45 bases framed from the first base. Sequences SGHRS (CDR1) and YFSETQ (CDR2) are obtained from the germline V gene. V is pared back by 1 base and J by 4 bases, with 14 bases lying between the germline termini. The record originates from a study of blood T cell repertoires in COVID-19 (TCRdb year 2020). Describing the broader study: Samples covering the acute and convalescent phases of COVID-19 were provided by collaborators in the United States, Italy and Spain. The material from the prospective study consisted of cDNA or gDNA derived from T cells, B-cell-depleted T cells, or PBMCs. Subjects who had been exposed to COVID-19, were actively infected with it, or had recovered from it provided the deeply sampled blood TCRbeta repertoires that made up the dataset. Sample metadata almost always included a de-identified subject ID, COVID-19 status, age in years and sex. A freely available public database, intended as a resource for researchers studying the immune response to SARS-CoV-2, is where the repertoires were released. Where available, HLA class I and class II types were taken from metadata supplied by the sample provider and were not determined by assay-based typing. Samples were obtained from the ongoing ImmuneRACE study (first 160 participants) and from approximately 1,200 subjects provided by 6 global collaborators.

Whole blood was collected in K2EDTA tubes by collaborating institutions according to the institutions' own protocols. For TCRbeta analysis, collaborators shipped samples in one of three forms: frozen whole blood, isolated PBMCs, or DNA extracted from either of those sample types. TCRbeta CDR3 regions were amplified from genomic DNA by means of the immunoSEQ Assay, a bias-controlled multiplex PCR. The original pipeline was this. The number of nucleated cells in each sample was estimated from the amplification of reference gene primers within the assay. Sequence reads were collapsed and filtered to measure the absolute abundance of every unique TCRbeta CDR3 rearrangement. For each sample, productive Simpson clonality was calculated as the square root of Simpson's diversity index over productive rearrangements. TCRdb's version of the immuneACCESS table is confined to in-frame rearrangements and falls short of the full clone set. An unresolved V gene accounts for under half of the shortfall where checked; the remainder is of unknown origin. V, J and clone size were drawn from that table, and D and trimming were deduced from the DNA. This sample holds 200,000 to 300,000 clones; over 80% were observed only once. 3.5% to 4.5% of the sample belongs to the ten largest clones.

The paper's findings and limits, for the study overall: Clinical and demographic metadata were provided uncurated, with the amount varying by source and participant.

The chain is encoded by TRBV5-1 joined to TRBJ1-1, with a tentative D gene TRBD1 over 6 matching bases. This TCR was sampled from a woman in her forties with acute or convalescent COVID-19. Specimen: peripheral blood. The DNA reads TGCGCCAGCAGCTTGACAGGGAGACTAAGCACTGAAGCTTTCTTT. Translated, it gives CASSLTGRLSTEAFF.